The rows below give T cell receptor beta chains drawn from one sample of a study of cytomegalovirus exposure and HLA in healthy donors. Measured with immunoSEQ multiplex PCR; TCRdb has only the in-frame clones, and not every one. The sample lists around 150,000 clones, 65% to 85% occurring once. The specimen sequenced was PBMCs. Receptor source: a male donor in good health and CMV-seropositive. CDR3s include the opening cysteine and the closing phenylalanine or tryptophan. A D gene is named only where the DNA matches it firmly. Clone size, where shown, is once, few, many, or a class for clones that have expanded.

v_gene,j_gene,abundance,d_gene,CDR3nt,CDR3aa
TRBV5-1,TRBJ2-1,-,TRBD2,TGCGCCAGCAGCCTAGGACTAGCGGGACCCAATGAGCAGTTCTTC,CASSLGLAGPNEQFF
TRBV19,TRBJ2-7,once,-,TGTGCCAGTAGTATCTCGAGCTCCTACGAGCAGTACTTC,CASSISSSYEQYF
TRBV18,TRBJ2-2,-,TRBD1,TGTGCCAGCTCACCCTGGGGACAGCCGAACACCGGGGAGCTGTTTTTT,CASSPWGQPNTGELFF
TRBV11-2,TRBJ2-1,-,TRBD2,TGTGCCAGCAGCTTAGGTTGGTTGGGACTAGCTGCGATGGATGAGCAGTTCTTC,CASSLGWLGLAAMDEQFF
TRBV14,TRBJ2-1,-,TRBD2,TGTGCCAGCAGCCAAGTGGGGGGGAGTGAGCAGTTCTTC,CASSQVGGSEQFF
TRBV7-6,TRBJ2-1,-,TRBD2,TGTGCCAGCAGCTCAGGACTAGCGGGAGTTCGCTACAATGAGCAGTTCTTC,CASSSGLAGVRYNEQFF
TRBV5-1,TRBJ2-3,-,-,TGCGCCAGCAGCCTCCCTTCGGGGAGGTCAGATACGCAGTATTTT,CASSLPSGRSDTQYF
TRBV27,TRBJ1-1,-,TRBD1,TGTGCCAGCACGCCTTCACAGGGGGCGGCGGACACTGAAGCTTTCTTT,CASTPSQGAADTEAFF
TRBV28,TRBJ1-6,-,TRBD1,TGTGCCAGCAGTAGATCTACAGGGGGCGCGAATTCACCCCTCCACTTT,CASSRSTGGANSPLHF
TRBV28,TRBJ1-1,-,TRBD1,TGTGCCAGCAGTTGGGCCGGGACAGGGGGCAGGAGGTGGACTGAAGCTTTCTTT,CASSWAGTGGRRWTEAFF
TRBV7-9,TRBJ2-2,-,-,TGTGCCAGCGCTCCGAGCTCGGTAGCCGGGGAGCTGTTTTTT,CASAPSSVAGELFF
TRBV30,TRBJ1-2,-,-,TGTGCCTGGAGTGTACGCAGGGGAGCTAACTATGGCTACACCTTC,CAWSVRRGANYGYTF
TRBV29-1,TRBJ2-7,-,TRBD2,TGCAGCGGGACGGGGGGAAACGAGCAGTACTTC,CSGTGGNEQYF
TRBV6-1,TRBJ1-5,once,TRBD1,TGTGCCAGCAGATTACAGGGGTATAGCAATCAGCCCCAGCATTTT,CASRLQGYSNQPQHF
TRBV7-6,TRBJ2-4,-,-,TGTGCCAGCAGCCACCGGGGAGGAGACATTCAGTACTTC,CASSHRGGDIQYF
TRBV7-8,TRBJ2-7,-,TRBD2,TGTGCCAGCACCCTCGGACTAGCACCCATCTACGAGCAGTACTTC,CASTLGLAPIYEQYF
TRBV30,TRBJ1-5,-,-,TGTGCCTGGAGCTCTCTACCGAGTCAGCCCCAGCATTTT,CAWSSLPSQPQHF
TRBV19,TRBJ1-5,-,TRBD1,TGTGCCGGATCAACAGGGGTCTCTCAGCCCCAGCATTTT,CAGSTGVSQPQHF